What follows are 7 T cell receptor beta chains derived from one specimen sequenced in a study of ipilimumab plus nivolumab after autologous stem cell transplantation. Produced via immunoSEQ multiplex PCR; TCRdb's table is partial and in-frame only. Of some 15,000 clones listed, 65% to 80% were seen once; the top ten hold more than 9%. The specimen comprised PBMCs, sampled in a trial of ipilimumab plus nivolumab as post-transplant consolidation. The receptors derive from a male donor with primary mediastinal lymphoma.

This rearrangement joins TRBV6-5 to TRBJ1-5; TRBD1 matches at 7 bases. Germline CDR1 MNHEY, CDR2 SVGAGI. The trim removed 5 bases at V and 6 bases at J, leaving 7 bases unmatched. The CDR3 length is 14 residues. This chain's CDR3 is CASSPQGKTQPQHF. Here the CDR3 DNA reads TGTGCCAGCAGTCCACAGGGGAAGACTCAGCCCCAGCATTTT.

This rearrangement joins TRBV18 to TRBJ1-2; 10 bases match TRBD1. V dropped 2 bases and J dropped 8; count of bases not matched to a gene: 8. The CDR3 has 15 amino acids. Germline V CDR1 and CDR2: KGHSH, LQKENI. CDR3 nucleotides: TGTGCCAGCTCACCAGTTGACAGGGGGCGTTGGGGCTACACCTTC. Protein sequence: CASSPVDRGRWGYTF.

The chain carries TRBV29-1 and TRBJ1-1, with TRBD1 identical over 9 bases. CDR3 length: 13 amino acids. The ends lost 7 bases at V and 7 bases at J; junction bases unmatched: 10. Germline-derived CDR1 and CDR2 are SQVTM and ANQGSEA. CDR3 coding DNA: TGCAGCGCGGGACAGGGAATCAGCGGTGAAGCTTTCTTT. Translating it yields CSAGQGISGEAFF.

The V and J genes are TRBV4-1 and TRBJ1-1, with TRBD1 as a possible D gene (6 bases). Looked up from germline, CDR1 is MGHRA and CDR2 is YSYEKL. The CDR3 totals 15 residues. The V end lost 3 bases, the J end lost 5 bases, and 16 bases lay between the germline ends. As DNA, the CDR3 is TGCGCCAGCAGCCAGGAACAGGGTCGACGGACTGAAGCTTTCTTT. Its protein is CASSQEQGRRTEAFF.

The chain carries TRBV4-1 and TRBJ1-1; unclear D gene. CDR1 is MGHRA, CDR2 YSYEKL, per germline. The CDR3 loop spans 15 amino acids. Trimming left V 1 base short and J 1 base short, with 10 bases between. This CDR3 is CASSQGGSSNTEAFF. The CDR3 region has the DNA TGCGCCAGCAGCCAAGGGGGATCATCGAACACTGAAGCTTTCTTT.

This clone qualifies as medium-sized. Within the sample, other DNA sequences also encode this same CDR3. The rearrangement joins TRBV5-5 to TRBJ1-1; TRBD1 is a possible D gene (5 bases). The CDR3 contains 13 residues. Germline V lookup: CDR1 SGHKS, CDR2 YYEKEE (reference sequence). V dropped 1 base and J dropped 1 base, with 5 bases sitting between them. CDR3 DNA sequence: TGTGCCAGCAGCTTGCAGGGGAACACTGAAGCTTTCTTT. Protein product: CASSLQGNTEAFF.

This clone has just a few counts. The CDR3 loop reads CASSSFSTGELFF. The DNA of the CDR3 is TGCGCCAGCAGCTCCTTCAGCACCGGGGAGCTGTTTTTT. The chain joins TRBV5-1 to TRBJ2-2; D unclear. V was clipped by 3 bases and J by 4 bases, with 7 bases between them. Germline V gene lookup returns CDR1 SGHRS and CDR2 YFSETQ. This CDR3 is 13 amino acids long.